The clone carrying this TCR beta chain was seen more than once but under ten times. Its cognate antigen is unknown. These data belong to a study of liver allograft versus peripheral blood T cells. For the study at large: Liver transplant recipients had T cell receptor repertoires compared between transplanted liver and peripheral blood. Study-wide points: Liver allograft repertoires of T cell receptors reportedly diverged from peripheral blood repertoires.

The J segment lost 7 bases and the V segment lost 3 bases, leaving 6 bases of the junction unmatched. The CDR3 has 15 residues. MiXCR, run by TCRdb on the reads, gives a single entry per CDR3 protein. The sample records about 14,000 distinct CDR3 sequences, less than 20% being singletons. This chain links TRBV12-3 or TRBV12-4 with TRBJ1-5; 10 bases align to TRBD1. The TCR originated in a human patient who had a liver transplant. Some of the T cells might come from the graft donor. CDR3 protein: CASSFDRGPGQPQHF. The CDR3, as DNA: TGTGCCAGCAGTTTCGACAGGGGGCCGGGACAGCCCCAGCATTTT.